These T cell receptor beta chains were read from a single sample in a study of CD8 T cells in Susac syndrome. MiXCR, run by TCRdb on the immunoSEQ multiplex PCR reads, gives a single entry per CDR3 protein. The data show about 150,000 distinct CDR3 sequences, roughly 96% seen once. Source material: CD8+ T cells from PBMCs. The receptors originated from a human donor with multiple sclerosis. The CDR3 runs from the conserved cysteine through the conserved F or W. D genes are given only for firm matches. A clone size is listed for some rows: how often the clone was seen (once, few, many), or a class if it is expanded.

>TRBJ2-2|TRBD2|TRBV24-1|-
CATSSSGGPGELFF
TGTGCCACCAGTTCTAGCGGGGGGCCCGGGGAGCTGTTTTTT
>TRBJ1-2|-|TRBV7-9|-
CASSRNYGYTF
TGTGCCAGCAGCCGAAACTATGGCTACACCTTC
>TRBJ2-1|-|TRBV5-4|-
CASSSGVGGNEQFF
TGTGCCAGCAGCTCCGGGGTGGGTGGGAATGAGCAGTTCTTC
>TRBJ2-5|TRBD2|TRBV9|-
CASSSGTSGEETQYF
TGTGCCAGCAGCTCCGGGACTAGCGGGGAAGAGACCCAGTACTTC
>TRBJ1-5|-|TRBV3-1|-
CASSQGWGDSNQPQHF
TGTGCCAGCAGCCAAGGGTGGGGGGATAGCAATCAGCCCCAGCATTTT
>TRBJ2-2|-|TRBV20-1|once
CSAMGTYSTGELFF
TGCAGTGCTATGGGGACTTATTCTACCGGGGAGCTGTTTTTT
>TRBJ2-1|TRBD1|TRBV29-1|-
CSVVNRGGSSSKQFF
TGCAGCGTTGTGAATAGAGGGGGCTCCTCTTCAAAGCAGTTCTTC
>TRBJ1-1|TRBD1|TRBV5-1|-
CASSLERGLMNTEAFF
TGCGCCAGCAGCTTGGAGAGGGGGCTGATGAACACTGAAGCTTTCTTT
>TRBJ1-2|-|TRBV5-6|once
CASSLDLYTF
TGTGCCAGCAGCTTGGACCTCTACACCTTC
>TRBJ2-3|-|TRBV5-1|-
CASSGSGTPTSTDTQYF
TGCGCCAGCAGCGGTTCCGGGACACCAACTAGCACAGATACGCAGTATTTT
>TRBJ2-7|TRBD2|TRBV19|-
CASSPAGAYEQYF
TGTGCCAGTAGTCCCGCGGGGGCCTACGAGCAGTACTTC
>TRBJ2-1|-|TRBV19|-
CASSIGTGLGEQFF
TGTGCCAGTAGTATTGGAACAGGTCTGGGTGAGCAGTTCTTC
>TRBJ2-6|-|TRBV29-1|-
CSVEDRSPGQIPPGANVLTF
TGCAGCGTTGAAGATCGATCCCCAGGACAGATTCCCCCTGGGGCCAACGTCCTGACTTTC
>TRBJ2-3|TRBD2|TRBV4-2|-
CASSPWEREEDTQYF
TGTGCCAGCAGCCCGTGGGAGCGGGAAGAAGATACGCAGTATTTT
>TRBJ1-2|-|TRBV20-1|-
CSAREFPYGYTF
TGCAGTGCTAGAGAGTTTCCCTATGGCTACACCTTC
>TRBJ2-5|-|TRBV29-1|-
CSVEKGITGNSQETQYF
TGCAGCGTTGAAAAGGGTATAACAGGGAATTCACAAGAGACCCAGTACTTC
>TRBJ2-1|-|TRBV7-9|-
CASSLANRTGNEQFF
TGTGCCAGCAGCTTAGCCAACCGAACGGGGAATGAGCAGTTCTTC
>TRBJ1-2|-|TRBV18|-
CASSPSGENGYTF
TGTGCCAGCTCACCATCGGGGGAAAATGGCTACACCTTC
>TRBJ1-1|-|TRBV7-9|-
CASSLVRLLETEAFF
TGTGCCAGCAGCTTAGTCAGACTTCTGGAGACTGAAGCTTTCTTT
>TRBJ2-1|-|TRBV4-1|-
CASSQEPGVSNEQFF
TGCGCCAGCAGCCAAGAGCCAGGGGTGAGCAATGAGCAGTTCTTC
>TRBJ2-1|TRBD2|TRBV7-2|-
CASSRLAGDPGYNEQFF
TGTGCCAGCTCAAGACTAGCGGGGGACCCTGGCTACAATGAGCAGTTCTTC
>TRBJ1-2|-|TRBV2|-
CARPGPLMHGYTF
TGTGCCAGACCGGGACCTCTAATGCATGGCTACACCTTC
>TRBJ1-1|-|TRBV12-3/TRBV12-4|once
CASSFSVQAFF
TGTGCCAGCAGTTTTTCTGTTCAAGCTTTCTTT
>TRBJ2-3|-|TRBV7-9|once
CASSAPEGVSTDTQYF
TGTGCCAGCAGCGCCCCGGAGGGGGTTAGCACAGATACGCAGTATTTT
>TRBJ2-2|-|TRBV6-5|-
CASSPRRGELFF
TGTGCCAGCAGTCCCCGACGTGGGGAGCTGTTTTTT
>TRBJ2-3|-|TRBV20-1|-
CSATLGRTDTQYF
TGCAGTGCTACCCTGGGGAGGACAGATACGCAGTATTTT
>TRBJ1-1|-|TRBV30|-
CAWSVGLYTEAFF
TGTGCCTGGAGTGTAGGGTTGTACACTGAAGCTTTCTTT
>TRBJ2-1|TRBD1|TRBV14|-
CASSQVGGQGEQFF
TGTGCCAGCAGCCAGGTGGGGGGACAGGGTGAGCAGTTCTTC
>TRBJ2-7|TRBD1|TRBV9|once
CASSVDPGQAYEQYF
TGTGCCAGCAGCGTTGATCCGGGACAGGCCTACGAGCAGTACTTC
>TRBJ2-1|TRBD2|TRBV29-1|-
CSVEDGTSGEQFF
TGCAGCGTTGAAGATGGGACTAGCGGGGAACAGTTCTTC
>TRBJ1-5|-|TRBV5-4|-
CASTLGGEPQHF
TGTGCCAGCACCTTAGGCGGGGAGCCCCAGCATTTT
>TRBJ1-2|-|TRBV7-9|-
CASSRGYTF
TGTGCCAGCAGCCGGGGCTACACCTTC
>TRBJ2-3|-|TRBV2|-
CAIQVRLGQFDPGTDTQYF
TGTGCCATCCAAGTTCGGTTAGGGCAGTTCGATCCCGGCACAGATACGCAGTATTTT
>TRBJ1-1|-|TRBV15|-
CATSSVGTEAFF
TGTGCCACCAGCAGTGTCGGGACAGAAGCTTTCTTT
>TRBJ2-3|TRBD2|TRBV20-1|-
CSAHRTSGGYSDTQYF
TGCAGTGCTCATCGGACTAGCGGGGGCTACTCAGATACGCAGTATTTT
>TRBJ1-4|-|TRBV5-6|-
CASSLRQGREKLFF
TGTGCCAGCAGCTTGCGGCAGGGAAGGGAAAAACTGTTTTTT
>TRBJ2-5|TRBD2|TRBV9|once
CASSVAGTTETQYF
TGTGCCAGCAGCGTAGCTGGGACTACAGAGACCCAGTACTTC
>TRBJ2-2|-|TRBV5-4|-
CASSIDRSFTGELFF
TGTGCCAGCAGCATAGACAGGAGTTTCACCGGGGAGCTGTTTTTT